One sample yielded the 28 T cell receptor beta chains listed below, sequenced in a study of radiotherapy plus CTLA-4 blockade in lung cancer. Method: immunoSEQ multiplex PCR; TCRdb's copy keeps in-frame clones and lacks some. The sample carries 27,000 or so clones, about 77% recorded once. The sample in question was peripheral blood, obtained from a patient treated with radiotherapy plus ipilimumab. The receptor set was obtained from a human donor with non-small cell lung cancer that progressed on radiotherapy plus ipilimumab.

The rearrangement joins TRBV6-5 to TRBJ2-7, with D unresolved. With 6 bases removed from V and 1 base from J, the gap between germline ends came to 10 bases. Germline V gene lookup returns CDR1 MNHEY and CDR2 SVGAGI. This CDR3 spans 13 amino acids. The CDR3 here is CASRNRNSYEQYF. For the CDR3, the DNA is TGTGCCAGCAGAAACAGAAATTCCTACGAGCAGTACTTC.

The rearrangement uses TRBV6-4 and TRBJ2-3, with 10 bases matching TRBD2. CDR1 is MRHNA, CDR2 SNTAGT, per germline. The CDR3 spans 16 residues. V dropped 0 bases and J dropped 2; count of bases not matched to a gene: 2. CDR3 sequence (DNA): TGTGCCAGCAGTGACTCAGCGGGAGGGCCCACAGATACGCAGTATTTT. Its translation is CASSDSAGGPTDTQYF.

This clone was seen only once. This rearrangement joins TRBV2 to TRBJ1-1; 9 nucleotides line up with TRBD1. Germline V gene data show CDR1 as SNHLY and CDR2 as FYNNEI. With 9 bases clipped from V and 6 bases from J, the junction kept 5 bases outside the gene matches. The CDR3 is 12 residues long. The CDR3 region is CARGQGIAEAFF. As DNA, the CDR3 is TGTGCCAGAGGACAGGGGATCGCTGAAGCTTTCTTT.

The chain couples TRBV4-3 to TRBJ2-3, with D tentatively TRBD2 (6 bases). Trimming took 2 bases from V and 2 from J, leaving 8 bases between them. Germline V gene sequence: CDR1 LGHNA, CDR2 YSLEER. This CDR3 is 14 amino acids long. In DNA form, the CDR3 reads TGCGCCAGCAGCCAAACGGACTACACAGATACGCAGTATTTT. Protein: CASSQTDYTDTQYF.

The chain couples TRBV11-1 to TRBJ2-1, with 10 bases identical to TRBD2. CDR1 is SGHAT, CDR2 FQDESV, per germline (reference sequence). The trim removed 5 bases at V and 9 bases at J, leaving 16 bases unmatched. CDR3 length equals 17 residues. CDR3 sequence (DNA): TGTGCCAGCAGCCCCGTGGAGGGTAGCGGGAGGAGCGGTGAGCAGTTCTTC. This gives the protein CASSPVEGSGRSGEQFF.

The chain combines TRBV5-4 with TRBJ1-6; D is perhaps TRBD1 (5 bases). The germline V gene has CDR1 SGHNT and CDR2 YYREEE (reference sequence). V lost 0 bases and J lost 10, with 14 bases in between. This CDR3 contains 15 residues. The chain's CDR3 is CASSLAGGRGSPLHF. Written as DNA, the CDR3 is TGTGCCAGCAGCTTGGCGGGCGGGCGGGGCTCACCCCTCCACTTT.

The chain uses TRBV28 and TRBJ2-1; tentative D call: TRBD2 (6 bases). The germline V and J ends were trimmed by 3 bases and 5 bases, with 11 bases remaining between them. Looked up from germline, CDR1 is MDHEN and CDR2 is SYDVKM. The CDR3 sequence is 14 residues long. CDR3: CASSFGTGHNEQFF. The CDR3 DNA is TGTGCCAGCAGTTTCGGGACTGGCCACAATGAGCAGTTCTTC.

V usage is TRBV15 and J usage is TRBJ2-7; D ambiguous. V was trimmed by 0 bases and J by 7 bases, leaving 16 bases between them. The CDR3 loop spans 15 amino acids. Germline lookup yields CDR1 LNHNV and CDR2 YYDKDF (reference sequence). The CDR3 DNA sequence: TGTGCCACCAGCAGAGATACCGGCACGGTGGGGGAGCAGTACTTC. Its protein product is CATSRDTGTVGEQYF.

The chain has TRBV7-9 and TRBJ2-7; 7 bases align to TRBD2. The CDR3 extends over 12 amino acids. V lost 4 bases and J lost 4; bases outside the gene matches: 1. Germline V gene data show CDR1 as SEHNR and CDR2 as FQNEAQ (reference sequence). DNA of the CDR3: TGTGCCAGCAGCTCTAGCGGTTACGAGCAGTACTTC. Amino acid sequence: CASSSSGYEQYF.

This clone was seen a handful of times. The J gene is TRBJ2-2, the V gene TRBV13; TRBD2 is a possible D gene (5 bases). CDR1 is PRHDT, CDR2 FYEKMQ, per germline (reference sequence). V dropped 1 base and J dropped 0 bases, with 12 bases sitting between them. The CDR3 has 17 amino acids. The CDR3 sequence is CASSLVGGRANTGELFF. CDR3 nucleotide sequence: TGTGCCAGCAGCTTAGTTGGAGGACGGGCGAACACCGGGGAGCTGTTTTTT.

The rearrangement uses TRBV10-3 and TRBJ2-2, with a weak D call TRBD1 (5 bases). Trimming removed 3 bases at V and 1 base at J, with 9 bases between. The CDR3 is 15 amino acids. In germline, CDR1 is ENHRY, CDR2 SYGVKD. CDR3 protein: CAISDRGQNTGELFF. In DNA form, the CDR3 reads TGTGCCATCAGTGACCGCGGACAGAACACCGGGGAGCTGTTTTTT.

In its sample, this clone was seen once. The chain is built from TRBV6-5 and TRBJ2-6; D is unresolved. Germline assignment: CDR1 MNHEY and CDR2 SVGAGI. The CDR3 runs to 15 residues. V lost 9 bases, J lost 0 bases, and 12 bases lay in between. Here the CDR3 DNA reads TGTGCCAGTGGTTGGTATAGCTCTGGGGCCAACGTCCTGACTTTC. It is translated as CASGWYSSGANVLTF.

This chain links TRBV7-6 with TRBJ2-3; 9 bases agree with TRBD2. From germline, CDR1 is SGHVS and CDR2 FNYEAQ. CDR3 length: 19 residues. Trimming took 1 base from V and 5 from J; bases not matched to a gene: 16. Here the CDR3 reads CASSLDFWRRGGQVDTQYF. Here the CDR3 DNA reads TGTGCCAGCAGCTTAGATTTCTGGAGGCGGGGGGGCCAGGTAGATACGCAGTATTTT.

The chain recombines TRBV5-1 with TRBJ2-1; TRBD2 agrees at 10 bases. The ends lost 4 bases at V and 8 bases at J; junction bases unmatched: 9. CDR1 is SGHRS and CDR2 is YFSETQ in the germline V gene. The CDR3 has 15 amino acids. The DNA for the CDR3 is TGCGCCAGCAGCGAACTAGCGGGAAACTCCTATGAGCAGTTCTTC. Translating it yields CASSELAGNSYEQFF.

The chain has TRBV27 and TRBJ2-1, with D unresolved. Deletions cut 3 bases from V and 10 bases from J, with 10 bases between. CDR3 length: 12 residues. Germline loops: CDR1 MNHEY, CDR2 SMNVEV (reference sequence). For the CDR3, the DNA is TGTGCCAGCAGTTTTGGCCCGAGAGAGCAGTTCTTC. It encodes CASSFGPREQFF.

V and J are TRBV28 and TRBJ1-5; a weak D match, TRBD1 (6 bases). Germline CDR1 is MDHEN and CDR2 is SYDVKM. This CDR3 contains 14 residues. V gave up 7 bases and J gave up 5 bases, with 15 bases separating them. CDR3 loop: CASTPGAGDQPQHF. DNA for the CDR3: TGTGCCAGCACCCCGGGAGCAGGGGATCAGCCCCAGCATTTT.

This chain uses TRBV6-4 with TRBJ2-1, with 7 bases fitting TRBD2. Germline loops: CDR1 MRHNA, CDR2 SNTAGT. The CDR3 has 13 residues. Trimming cost V 3 bases and J 5 bases; bases outside gene matches: 1. CDR3 in amino acids: CASSEGTNNEQFF. CDR3 coding DNA: TGTGCCAGCAGTGAGGGGACTAACAATGAGCAGTTCTTC.

J is TRBJ2-5 and V is TRBV2; weak D call: TRBD2 (6 bases). The V gene's germline CDR1 is SNHLY and CDR2 FYNNEI. Trimming removed 8 bases at V and 3 bases at J, with 13 bases between. The length of the CDR3 is 13 residues. The CDR3 reads CASGTEVEETQYF. CDR3 nucleotides: TGTGCCAGCGGGACTGAAGTCGAAGAGACCCAGTACTTC.

This clone was observed a handful of times. The chain has TRBV6-5 and TRBJ2-2, with TRBD1 as a possible D gene (5 bases). The CDR3 contains 13 residues. Trimming cost V 2 bases and J 4 bases, with 5 bases left between them. CDR1 is MNHEY, CDR2 SVGAGI, per germline. CDR3 region: CASSYGATGELFF. DNA for the CDR3: TGTGCCAGCAGTTACGGGGCCACCGGGGAGCTGTTTTTT.

V is TRBV19 and J is TRBJ1-5; 12 nucleotides align to TRBD1. Trimming at V came to 9 bases and at J to 5 bases, leaving 8 bases not matched to a gene. The CDR3 is 15 residues long. Germline CDR1 and CDR2: LNHDA and SQIVND (reference sequence). CDR3 amino acids: CASRDRGRSDQPQHF. CDR3 in DNA: TGTGCCAGCAGGGACAGGGGGCGGTCGGATCAGCCCCAGCATTTT.

This clone was recorded a few times. The chain links TRBV5-6 to TRBJ2-3, with D maybe TRBD1 (5 bases). The V gene's germline CDR1 is SGHDT and CDR2 YYEEEE. V lost 0 bases to trimming and J lost 5 bases, with 13 bases between them. CDR3 length: 15 amino acids. CDR3 in DNA: TGTGCCAGCAGCTTGGGTGGGGCGATCTTAGATACGCAGTATTTT. Protein product: CASSLGGAILDTQYF.

V gene TRBV5-1 combines with J gene TRBJ2-2; D might be TRBD1 (6 bases). This CDR3 spans 17 amino acids. Trimming removed 2 bases at V and 0 bases at J, with 14 bases between. Per germline, CDR1 SGHRS and CDR2 YFSETQ. CDR3 in DNA: TGCGCCAGCAGCTTCCTGACAGGAAAACCGAACACCGGGGAGCTGTTTTTT. It specifies CASSFLTGKPNTGELFF.

As DNA, the CDR3 is TGTGCCAGCAGCCCCTTTAGTACCTACGAGCAGTACTTC. Its protein product is CASSPFSTYEQYF. The rearrangement uses TRBV7-9 and TRBJ2-7; D is undetermined. Germline V CDR1 and CDR2: SEHNR, FQNEAQ (reference sequence). Trimming stripped 5 bases from V and 2 bases from J, with 10 bases between. This CDR3 is 13 amino acids long.

The V gene is TRBV19, the J gene TRBJ1-3; D uncertain. Trimming left V 3 bases short and J 0 bases short, with 6 bases between. CDR1 is LNHDA and CDR2 is SQIVND in the germline V gene (reference sequence). The CDR3 extends over 14 amino acids. CDR3 in amino acids: CASSIGNSGNTIYF. CDR3 coding DNA: TGTGCCAGTAGTATCGGGAACTCTGGAAACACCATATATTTT.

The chain has TRBV5-6 and TRBJ2-3; a weak D match, TRBD2 (5 bases). Trimming removed 5 bases at V and 4 bases at J, with 8 bases between. The CDR3 is 12 amino acids. Per the germline V gene, CDR1 is SGHDT and CDR2 is YYEEEE. CDR3 residues: CASRISADTQYF. CDR3 nucleotide sequence: TGTGCCAGCAGAATTAGCGCAGATACGCAGTATTTT.

The V call is TRBV4-3, the J call TRBJ1-6; D gene unclear. Trimming removed 2 bases at V and 7 bases at J, with 6 bases between. Germline CDR1 is LGHNA and CDR2 is YSLEER. The CDR3 consists of 13 residues. The CDR3 here is CASSQRRNSPLHF. CDR3 nucleotide sequence: TGCGCCAGCAGCCAACGCAGGAATTCACCCCTCCACTTT.

This clone was counted only a few times. The chain uses TRBV19 and TRBJ1-3; D ambiguous. Germline CDR1 reads LNHDA; CDR2 reads SQIVND (reference sequence). CDR3 length: 14 amino acids. Deletions cut 3 bases from V and 0 bases from J, with 6 bases between. The CDR3 sequence: CASSITSSGNTIYF. CDR3 DNA sequence: TGTGCCAGTAGTATTACGAGCTCTGGAAACACCATATATTTT.

J is TRBJ2-5 and V is TRBV7-2, with 10 bases aligning to TRBD1. Germline V lookup: CDR1 SGHTA, CDR2 FQGNSA. This CDR3 is 15 amino acids long. Losses at the gene ends were 1 base for V and 3 bases for J; bases not matched to a gene: 2. CDR3 sequence: CASSLGGTGEETQYF. As DNA, the CDR3 is TGTGCCAGCAGCTTAGGAGGGACAGGGGAAGAGACCCAGTACTTC.